The TCR beta chain under discussion was sequenced for a study of naive CD8 T cells in extremely preterm neonates. Points from the study as a whole: Compared with older groups, preterm CDR3s were shorter, with fewer N additions and less trimming. Limitations included small sample size and variable preterm productive templates.

Samples were taken at extremely preterm deliveries at roughly 22-27 weeks of gestation. Sorting kept Annexin V-negative CD3+CD8+CD45RA+CCR7+ naive T cells. Some clones are missing from TCRdb's copy, which holds only in-frame ones; the method was immunoSEQ multiplex PCR. Of tens of thousands of clones listed, about 91% are singletons. This clone has just a few counts. The target antigen is unknown. Other nucleotide sequences from this sample produce the same CDR3. The receptor's source is a boy who was born preterm. The specimen was naive CD8+ T cells from cord blood.

Here the CDR3 reads CASSQGTEAFF. The CDR3 DNA reads as TGCGCCAGCAGCCAGGGCACTGAAGCTTTCTTT. The chain combines TRBV4-1 with TRBJ1-1; D is unresolved. Trimming took off 3 bases at V and 4 bases at J, with 3 bases between the two ends. The length of the CDR3 is 11 residues. CDR1 MGHRA and CDR2 YSYEKL come from the germline V gene.